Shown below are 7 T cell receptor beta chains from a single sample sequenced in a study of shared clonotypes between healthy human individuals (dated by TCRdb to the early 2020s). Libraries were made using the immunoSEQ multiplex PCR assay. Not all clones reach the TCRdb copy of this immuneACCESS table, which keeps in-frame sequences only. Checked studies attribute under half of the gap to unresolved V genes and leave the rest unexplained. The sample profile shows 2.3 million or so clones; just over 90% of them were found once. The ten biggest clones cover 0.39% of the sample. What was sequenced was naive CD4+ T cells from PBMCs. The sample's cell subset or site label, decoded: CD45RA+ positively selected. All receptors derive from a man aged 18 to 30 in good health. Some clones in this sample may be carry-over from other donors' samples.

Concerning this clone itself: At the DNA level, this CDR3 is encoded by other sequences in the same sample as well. The DNA of the CDR3 is TGCGCCAGCAGCTTGGCAGCTAACACCGGGGAGCTGTTTTTT. Translation: CASSLAANTGELFF. The chain combines TRBV5-1 with TRBJ2-2, with no clear D. Germline lookup yields CDR1 SGHRS and CDR2 YFSETQ. The CDR3 runs to 14 residues. Trimming left V 0 bases short and J 2 bases short, with 5 bases between. The complete variable domain, with remaining parts taken from reference TRBV5-1 and TRBJ2-2, reads KAGVTQTPRYLIKTRGQQVTLSCSPISGHRSVSWYQQTPGQGLQFLFEYFSETQRNKGNFPGRFSGRQFSNSRSEMNVSTLELGDSALYLCASSLAANTGELFFGEGSRLTVL.

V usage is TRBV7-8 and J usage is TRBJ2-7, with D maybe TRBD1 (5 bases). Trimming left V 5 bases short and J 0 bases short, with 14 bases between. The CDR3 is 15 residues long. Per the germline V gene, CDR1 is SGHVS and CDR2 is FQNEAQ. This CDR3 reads CASSPLAGYSYEQYF. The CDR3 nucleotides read TGTGCCAGCAGCCCACTGGCAGGGTACTCCTACGAGCAGTACTTC.

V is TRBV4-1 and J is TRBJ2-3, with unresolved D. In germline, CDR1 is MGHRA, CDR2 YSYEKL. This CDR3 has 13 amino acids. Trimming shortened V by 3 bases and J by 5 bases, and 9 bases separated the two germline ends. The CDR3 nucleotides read TGCGCCAGCAGCCATTTGCTTGGAGATACGCAGTATTTT. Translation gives CASSHLLGDTQYF.

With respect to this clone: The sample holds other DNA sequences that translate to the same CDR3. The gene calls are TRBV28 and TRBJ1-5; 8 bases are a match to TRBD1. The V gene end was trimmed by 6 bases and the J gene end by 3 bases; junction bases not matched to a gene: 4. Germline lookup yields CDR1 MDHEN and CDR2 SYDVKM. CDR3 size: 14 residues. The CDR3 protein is CASSRTGNNQPQHF. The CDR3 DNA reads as TGTGCCAGCAGCCGGACAGGGAACAATCAGCCCCAGCATTTT.

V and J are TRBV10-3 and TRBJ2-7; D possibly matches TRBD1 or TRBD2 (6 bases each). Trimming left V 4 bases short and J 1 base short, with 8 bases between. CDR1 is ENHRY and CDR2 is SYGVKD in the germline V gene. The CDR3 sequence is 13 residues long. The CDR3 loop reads CAISGGASYEQYF. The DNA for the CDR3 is TGTGCCATCAGTGGGGGGGCATCCTACGAGCAGTACTTC.

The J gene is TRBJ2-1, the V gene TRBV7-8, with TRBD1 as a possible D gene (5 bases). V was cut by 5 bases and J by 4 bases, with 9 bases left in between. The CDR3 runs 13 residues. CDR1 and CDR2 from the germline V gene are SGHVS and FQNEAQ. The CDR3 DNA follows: TGTGCCAGCAGCATAGGGGCGTACAATGAGCAGTTCTTC. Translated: CASSIGAYNEQFF.

The CDR3 DNA is TGCGCCAGCAGCTCGGAGGGAGCCACCGGGGAGCTGTTTTTT. Protein: CASSSEGATGELFF. This chain joins TRBV5-1 and TRBJ2-2; tentative D call: TRBD2 (6 bases). CDR3 length: 14 amino acids. V lost 3 bases, J lost 4 bases, and 10 bases lay in between. Per the germline V gene, CDR1 is SGHRS and CDR2 is YFSETQ.